This T cell receptor beta chain was documented in a study of blood T cell repertoires in COVID-19 (TCRdb year 2020). With regard to the full study: The collaborator samples originated in the United States, Italy and Spain and spanned the acute and convalescent phases of COVID-19. The material from the prospective study consisted of cDNA or gDNA derived from T cells, B-cell-depleted T cells, or PBMCs. Deeply sampled blood TCRbeta repertoires from subjects exposed to, actively infected with, or recovered from COVID-19 were included in the dataset. The repertoires were released in a freely available public database meant as a resource for research on the immune response to SARS-CoV-2. The samples were drawn from the first 160 participants of the ongoing ImmuneRACE study and from some 1,300 subjects provided by 6 global collaborators. A de-identified subject ID, COVID-19 status, age in years and sex were almost always included in the sample metadata. Where HLA class I and class II types were available, the types were taken from metadata supplied by the sample provider, not from assay-based typing. Overall study results and their limits: The quantity of clinical and demographic metadata differed by source and by participant and was supplied without curation.

TCRbeta CDR3 regions were amplified from genomic DNA by means of the immunoSEQ Assay, a bias-controlled multiplex PCR. The authors' pipeline ran thus. Nucleated cell counts per sample were estimated from amplification of reference gene primers within the assay. To quantify the absolute abundance of each unique TCRbeta CDR3 rearrangement, sequence reads were collapsed and filtered. For each sample, productive Simpson clonality was calculated as the square root of Simpson's diversity index across productive rearrangements. TCRdb stores this immuneACCESS table with in-frame sequences only. Part of the clones is absent; in the studies checked, under half of the shortfall reflects unresolved V genes, and no reason is known for the rest. The D gene and trimming were derived from the DNA, and the V and J assignments and clone size from that table. The sample table lists about 210,000 clones, roughly 85% of them with a count of one. Of the sample, around 20% falls within the top ten clones.

In the prospective study, participants were roughly 18 to 100 years old, resided in under 30 geographic areas of the United States, and were enrolled through a virtual design. To assign participants to cohorts, the prospective study relied on clinical history that participants themselves reported in a screening survey and a study questionnaire. Recovered participants in ImmuneRACE Cohort 3 were defined by two consecutive negative NP/OP PCR tests, clearance by a healthcare professional, or resolution of symptoms. In the prospective study, whole blood, serum and a nasopharyngeal or oropharyngeal swab were collected from each participant by mobile phlebotomists. Over an approximately 2-month period, participants in the prospective study had the option of providing additional blood draws and questionnaires. Before DNA extraction, blood samples from the prospective study were shipped at room temperature or frozen.

V gives up 0 bases and J gives up 11 bases, and the segment between their germline ends measures 11 bases. The germline V gene encodes CDR1 SGHAT and CDR2 FQNNGV. The CDR3 goes from the cysteine to the phenylalanine over 13 residues. Only the CDR3 region is kept as DNA, spanning 39 bases read in frame from base 1. About this clone: This clone's antigen is unknown. Base-call qualities are not available, and no considerably larger clone is one nucleotide away.

Input material: PBMCs or T cells enriched from blood (not recorded which). The V gene is TRBV11-2 and the J gene is TRBJ2-1; the D segment cannot be called with confidence. The sequence came from a man aged 40-49 years who had recovered from COVID-19. This receptor has the CDR3 CASSLDRVRKQFF. In nucleotides, the sequence is TGTGCCAGCAGCTTAGATCGGGTGAGAAAGCAGTTCTTC.